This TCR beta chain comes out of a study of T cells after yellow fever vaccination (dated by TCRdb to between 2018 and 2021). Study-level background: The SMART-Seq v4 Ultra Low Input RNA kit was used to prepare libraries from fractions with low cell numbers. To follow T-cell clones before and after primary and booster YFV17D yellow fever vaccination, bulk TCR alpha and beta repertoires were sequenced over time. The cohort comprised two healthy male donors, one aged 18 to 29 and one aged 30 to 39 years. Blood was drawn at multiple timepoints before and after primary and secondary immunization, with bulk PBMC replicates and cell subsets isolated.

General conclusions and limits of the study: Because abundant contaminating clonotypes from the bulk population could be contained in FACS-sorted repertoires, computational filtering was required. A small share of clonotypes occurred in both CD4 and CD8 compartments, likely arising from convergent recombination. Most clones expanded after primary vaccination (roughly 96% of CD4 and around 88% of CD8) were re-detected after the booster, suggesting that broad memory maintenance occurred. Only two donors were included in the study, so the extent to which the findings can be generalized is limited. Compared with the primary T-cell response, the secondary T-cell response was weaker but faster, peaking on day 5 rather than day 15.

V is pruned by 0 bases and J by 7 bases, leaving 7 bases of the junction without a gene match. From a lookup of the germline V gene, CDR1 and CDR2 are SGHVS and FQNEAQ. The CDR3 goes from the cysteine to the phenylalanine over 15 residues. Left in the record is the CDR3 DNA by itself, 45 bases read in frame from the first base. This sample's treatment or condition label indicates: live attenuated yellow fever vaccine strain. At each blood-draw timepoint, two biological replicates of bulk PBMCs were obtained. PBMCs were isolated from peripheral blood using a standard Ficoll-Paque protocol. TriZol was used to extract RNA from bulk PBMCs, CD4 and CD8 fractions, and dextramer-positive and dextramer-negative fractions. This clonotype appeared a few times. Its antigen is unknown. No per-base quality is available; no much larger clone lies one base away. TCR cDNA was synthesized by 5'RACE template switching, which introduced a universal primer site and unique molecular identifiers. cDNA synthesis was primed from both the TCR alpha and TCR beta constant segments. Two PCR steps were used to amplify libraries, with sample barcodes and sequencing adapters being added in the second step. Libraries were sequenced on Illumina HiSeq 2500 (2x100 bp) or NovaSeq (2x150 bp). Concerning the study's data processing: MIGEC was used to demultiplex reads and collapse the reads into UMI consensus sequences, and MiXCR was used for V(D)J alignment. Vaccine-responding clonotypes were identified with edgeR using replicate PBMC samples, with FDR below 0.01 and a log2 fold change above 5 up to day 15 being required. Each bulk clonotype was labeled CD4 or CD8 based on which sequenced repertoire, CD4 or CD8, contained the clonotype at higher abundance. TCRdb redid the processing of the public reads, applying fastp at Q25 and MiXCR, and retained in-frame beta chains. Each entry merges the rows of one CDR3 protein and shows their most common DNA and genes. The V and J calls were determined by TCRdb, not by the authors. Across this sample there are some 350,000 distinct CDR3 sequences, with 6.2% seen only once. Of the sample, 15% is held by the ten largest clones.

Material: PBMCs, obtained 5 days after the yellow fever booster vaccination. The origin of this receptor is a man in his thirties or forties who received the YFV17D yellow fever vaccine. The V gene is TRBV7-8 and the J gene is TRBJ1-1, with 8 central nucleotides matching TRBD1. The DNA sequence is TGTGCCAGCAGCTTAGCTGTCAGGGGGCAGGGTGAAGCTTTCTTT. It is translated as CASSLAVRGQGEAFF. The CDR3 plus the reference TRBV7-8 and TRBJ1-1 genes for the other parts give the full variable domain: GAGVSQSPRYKVAKRGQDVALRCDPISGHVSLFWYQQALGQGPEFLTYFQNEAQLDKSGLPSDRFFAERPEGSVSTLKIQRTQQEDSAVYLCASSLAVRGQGEAFFGQGTRLTVV.